The 29 T cell receptor beta chains presented below share a single source sample, sequenced in a study of identical twins. TCRdb processed the 5' RACE reads anew with MiXCR; each CDR3 protein has one entry. Here the sample spans roughly 1,500,000 distinct CDR3 sequences, about 32% being singletons. Sequenced input: cord blood. Every receptor here comes from a newborn girl in good health.

The V and J genes are TRBV20-1 and TRBJ1-2; 7 bases agree with TRBD1. The CDR3 has 16 residues. Germline trimming cut 0 bases from V and 3 bases from J; bases unmatched to any gene: 10. Germline values: CDR1 DFQATT, CDR2 SNEGSKA (reference sequence). CDR3 nucleotides: TGCAGTGCTAGAGATGGAAACAGGGGAGAGGACTATGGCTACACCTTC. Translating it yields CSARDGNRGEDYGYTF.

This clonotype was observed many times. V is TRBV27 and J is TRBJ2-5; D might be TRBD2 (6 bases). Germline lookup yields CDR1 MNHEY and CDR2 SMNVEV (reference sequence). The V end lost 6 bases, the J end lost 2 bases, and 13 bases lay between the germline ends. CDR3 size: 14 residues. The CDR3 region is CASRVLAVQETQYF. DNA of the CDR3: TGTGCCAGCAGGGTATTAGCGGTACAAGAGACCCAGTACTTC.

The CDR3 bases are TGTGCCAGCGTCCCAACAGGGGGAGATACGCAGTATTTT. Translation: CASVPTGGDTQYF. V gene TRBV2 combines with J gene TRBJ2-3; 8 bases are a match to TRBD1. Looked up from germline, CDR1 is SNHLY and CDR2 is FYNNEI. J was trimmed by 5 bases and V by 8 bases; bases with no gene match: 6. The CDR3 is 13 residues long.

The chain is built from TRBV25-1 and TRBJ1-3; D gene uncertain. CDR3 size: 15 residues. The ends were cut back, 1 base at V and 2 bases at J, with 9 bases in the middle. Germline V gene lookup returns CDR1 MGHDK and CDR2 SYGVNS. The CDR3 sequence: CASSEFHSAGNTIYF. CDR3 in DNA: TGTGCCAGCAGTGAATTTCATAGCGCTGGAAACACCATATATTTT. Based on the CDR3 plus reference TRBV25-1 and TRBJ1-3, the full variable domain is EADIYQTPRYLVIGTGKKITLECSQTMGHDKMYWYQQDPGMELHLIHYSYGVNSTEKGDLSSESTVSRIRTEHFPLTLESARPSHTSQYLCASSEFHSAGNTIYFGEGSWLTVV.

This clonotype occurred a few times. The chain has TRBV2 and TRBJ1-2; the D gene is possibly TRBD1 (6 bases). This CDR3 is 12 amino acids long. CDR1 and CDR2 (germline): SNHLY, FYNNEI. V was cut by 11 bases and J by 4 bases, with 14 bases left in between. CDR3 amino acids: CAYHEGGYGYTF. The DNA of the CDR3 is TGTGCCTACCACGAAGGGGGCTATGGCTACACCTTC. The whole variable domain, filled in from reference TRBV2 and TRBJ1-2, reads EPEVTQTPSHQVTQMGQEVILRCVPISNHLYFYWYRQILGQKVEFLVSFYNNEISEKSEIFDDQFSVERPDGSNFTLKIRSTKLEDSAMYFCAYHEGGYGYTFGSGTRLTVV.

The V gene is TRBV28, the J gene TRBJ1-4; TRBD1 aligns across 7 bases. Trimming cost V 7 bases and J 8 bases; bases outside gene matches: 10. Per the germline V gene, CDR1 is MDHEN and CDR2 is SYDVKM. The length of the CDR3 is 14 residues. In DNA form, the CDR3 reads TGTGCCAGCACCCCAGGGTACAGGGGCGAAAAACTGTTTTTT. The encoded protein is CASTPGYRGEKLFF.

The chain employs TRBV11-2 and TRBJ2-3; D is perhaps TRBD2 (5 bases). Germline CDR1 and CDR2: SGHAT and FQNNGV. V gave up 1 base and J gave up 1 base, with 15 bases separating them. This CDR3 spans 17 amino acids. The DNA of the CDR3 is TGTGCCAGCAGCTTAGGGCTGAGGGTTTTGGGCACAGATACGCAGTATTTT. It codes for CASSLGLRVLGTDTQYF.

This clonotype showed up just once. The chain joins TRBV28 to TRBJ2-1; 7 nucleotides align to TRBD2. Germline CDR1 and CDR2: MDHEN and SYDVKM. CDR3 length: 15 amino acids. V lost 2 bases, J lost 5 bases, and 6 bases stayed unmatched. For the CDR3, the DNA is TGTGCCAGCAGTTTAGCGGGGGAGGTCCACAATGAGCAGTTCTTC. Translation gives CASSLAGEVHNEQFF.

This clonotype was counted at least ten times. This chain connects TRBV27 to TRBJ1-2; 7 nucleotides agree with TRBD1. Germline values: CDR1 MNHEY, CDR2 SMNVEV (reference sequence). The CDR3 has 13 amino acids. J lost 3 bases, V lost 3 bases, and 1 base had no gene match. The CDR3 coding sequence is TGTGCCAGCAGTTTGAGGGGGCACTATGGCTACACCTTC. This codes for CASSLRGHYGYTF.

This chain connects TRBV18 to TRBJ1-1, with 10 bases that match TRBD1. Trimming at V came to 3 bases and at J to 3 bases, leaving 4 bases not matched to a gene. The germline CDR1 and CDR2 sequences are KGHSH and LQKENI. The CDR3 has 15 amino acids. CDR3 DNA sequence: TGTGCCAGCTCACCCAGGACAGGGGGGGACACTGAAGCTTTCTTT. This encodes CASSPRTGGDTEAFF.

The chain recombines TRBV5-1 with TRBJ2-5, with TRBD2 matching over 7 bases. CDR3 size: 17 residues. Germline-derived CDR1 and CDR2 are SGHRS and YFSETQ. The J segment lost 3 bases and the V segment lost 0 bases, leaving 11 bases of the junction unmatched. CDR3 loop: CASSLASFGAGEETQYF. The CDR3 DNA reads as TGCGCCAGCAGCTTGGCCTCCTTTGGTGCGGGGGAAGAGACCCAGTACTTC.

The V gene is TRBV29-1, the J gene TRBJ1-3; TRBD1 agrees at 10 bases. Germline V gene data show CDR1 as SQVTM and CDR2 as ANQGSEA. J lost 4 bases, V lost 3 bases, and 0 bases had no gene match. This CDR3 is built from 13 residues. CDR3 amino acids: CSVEGQGGNTIYF. The CDR3 bases are TGCAGCGTTGAGGGACAGGGGGGAAACACCATATATTTT. Combining the CDR3 with reference TRBV29-1 and TRBJ1-3 gives the whole variable domain SAVISQKPSRDICQRGTSLTIQCQVDSQVTMMFWYRQQPGQSLTLIATANQGSEATYESGFVIDKFPISRPNLTFSTLTVSNMSPEDSSIYLCSVEGQGGNTIYFGEGSWLTVV.

Comment on this clonotype: Sequence at one end of the junction differs from germline and may be a read error. The chain carries TRBV20-1 and TRBJ2-7; 9 positions match TRBD2. This CDR3 is 14 amino acids long. Germline-derived CDR1 and CDR2 are DFQATT and SNEGSKA (reference sequence). In nucleotides, the CDR3 is TGCAGTGCTTCCGGGACTAGCCCTTCCTATGAGCAGTACTTC. Encoded protein: CSASGTSPSYEQYF.

This clonotype was observed a handful of times. The CDR3 region is CSARVTVGGNEQFF. The CDR3 nucleotides are TGCAGTGCTAGAGTAACGGTCGGGGGAAATGAGCAGTTCTTC. V and J are TRBV20-1 and TRBJ2-1, with D possibly matching TRBD2 (6 bases). Between the trimmed V and J ends, which lost 1 base and 7 bases, there was a span of 14 bases. Germline assignment: CDR1 DFQATT and CDR2 SNEGSKA (reference sequence). The CDR3 has 14 amino acids.

In this sample, this clonotype turned up a few times. The chain has TRBV10-3 and TRBJ2-1; 11 positions match TRBD2. Germline CDR1 and CDR2: ENHRY and SYGVKD. The CDR3 extends over 18 amino acids. V lost 3 bases and J lost 0; bases outside the gene matches: 7. The CDR3 loop is CAISDASGGLSSYNEQFF. CDR3 nucleotide sequence: TGTGCCATCAGTGATGCTAGCGGGGGGCTCAGCTCCTACAATGAGCAGTTCTTC.

V and J are TRBV5-1 and TRBJ2-3; 15 bases agree with TRBD2. The ends lost 4 bases at V and 0 bases at J; junction bases unmatched: 6. The germline gives CDR1 SGHRS, CDR2 YFSETQ. CDR3 length: 18 residues. The CDR3 loop is CASSPGLAGGSSTDTQYF. The CDR3, as DNA: TGCGCCAGCAGCCCGGGACTAGCGGGGGGATCTAGCACAGATACGCAGTATTTT.

A remark on this clonotype: The junction departs from the called germline gene at one end, perhaps through a read error. CDR3 region: CSARGEERLFF. DNA for the CDR3: TGCAGTGCTAGAGGGGAGGAAAGACTGTTTTTT. The J gene is TRBJ1-4, the V gene TRBV20-1, with no clear D. Germline CDR1 reads DFQATT; CDR2 reads SNEGSKA (reference sequence). The CDR3 covers 11 residues.

The rearrangement uses TRBV5-1 and TRBJ1-2, with 7 bases lining up with TRBD1. Losses at the gene ends were 1 base for V and 0 bases for J; bases not matched to a gene: 6. CDR3 size: 16 residues. Germline CDR1 reads SGHRS; CDR2 reads YFSETQ. CDR3 region: CASSLRSGGTNYGYTF. Here the CDR3 DNA reads TGCGCCAGCAGCTTGAGGTCAGGGGGTACTAACTATGGCTACACCTTC.

This chain joins TRBV2 and TRBJ2-3, with TRBD2 matching 8 bases. CDR1 is SNHLY, CDR2 FYNNEI, per germline. J was trimmed by 4 bases and V by 1 base; bases with no gene match: 4. The CDR3 contains 15 residues. The CDR3 region has the DNA TGTGCCAGCAGTGAAGACGGGGGGGCTTCAGATACGCAGTATTTT. It encodes CASSEDGGASDTQYF. The full variable domain, in which reference TRBV2 and TRBJ2-3 provide the parts outside the CDR3, is EPEVTQTPSHQVTQMGQEVILRCVPISNHLYFYWYRQILGQKVEFLVSFYNNEISEKSEIFDDQFSVERPDGSNFTLKIRSTKLEDSAMYFCASSEDGGASDTQYFGPGTRLTVL.

This clonotype has just a few counts. The chain links TRBV3-1 to TRBJ2-7; D is unclear. Deletions cut 1 base from V and 2 bases from J, with 9 bases between. This CDR3 spans 14 amino acids. Germline V gene data show CDR1 as LGHDT and CDR2 as YNNKEL (reference sequence). The CDR3: CASSQAWTTYEQYF. The CDR3 DNA is TGTGCCAGCAGCCAAGCCTGGACGACCTACGAGCAGTACTTC.

This clonotype turned up a few times. The chain uses TRBV11-2 and TRBJ2-3, with D possibly matching TRBD2 (6 bases). Trimming took off 1 base at V and 8 bases at J, with 16 bases between the two ends. The CDR3 length is 15 residues. From germline, CDR1 is SGHAT and CDR2 FQNNGV. CDR3 in amino acids: CASSLVRREKVTQYF. The CDR3 DNA reads as TGTGCCAGCAGCTTAGTCCGACGGGAGAAGGTTACGCAGTATTTT.

This clonotype was recorded once. This chain joins TRBV20-1 and TRBJ1-5; tentatively, D is TRBD1 (5 bases). Germline CDR1 DFQATT, CDR2 SNEGSKA (reference sequence). This CDR3 has 14 amino acids. The CDR3 nucleotides read TGCAGCGCCGGAGTGGGGCAGACAAATCAGCCCCAGCATTTT. Amino acid sequence: CSAGVGQTNQPQHF.

On this clonotype itself: An end of the junction does not agree with germline; a read error may underlie this. The rearrangement joins TRBV5-1 to TRBJ2-3; TRBD1 matches at 9 bases. This CDR3 is built from 12 residues. Germline loops: CDR1 SGHRS, CDR2 YFSETQ. For the CDR3, the DNA is TGTGCCAGCAGCTCGACAGGGGGTACGCAGTATTTT. It yields the protein CASSSTGGTQYF.

This chain joins TRBV20-1 and TRBJ2-1; 10 bases fit TRBD2. The length of the CDR3 is 14 residues. J was trimmed by 13 bases and V by 6 bases; bases with no gene match: 15. Germline CDR1 DFQATT, CDR2 SNEGSKA (reference sequence). The CDR3, as DNA: TGCAGTGCGCGGACTAGCGGCAACCAAGAGACCCAGTTCTTC. Translated, it gives CSARTSGNQETQFF.

DNA of the CDR3: TGTGCCAGCATCCAGGTCGGGGCCGGGGTTTATGAGCAGTTCTTC. Translation: CASIQVGAGVYEQFF. The V and J genes are TRBV12-3 or TRBV12-4 and TRBJ2-1, with D tentatively TRBD1 or TRBD2 (5 bases each). The CDR3 is made up of 15 amino acids. V was cut by 7 bases and J by 8 bases, with 21 bases left in between.

The chain carries TRBV5-1 and TRBJ2-1, with D hard to call. CDR3 length: 15 residues. The germline gives CDR1 SGHRS, CDR2 YFSETQ. Trimming shortened V by 5 bases and J by 1 base, and 13 bases separated the two germline ends. For the CDR3, the DNA is TGCGCCAGCAGGGGCGCCGAGTTATCCTACAATGAGCAGTTCTTC. Translating gives CASRGAELSYNEQFF. The whole variable domain, remainder taken from reference TRBV5-1 and TRBJ2-1, is KAGVTQTPRYLIKTRGQQVTLSCSPISGHRSVSWYQQTPGQGLQFLFEYFSETQRNKGNFPGRFSGRQFSNSRSEMNVSTLELGDSALYLCASRGAELSYNEQFFGPGTRLTVL.

For this clonotype: Compared with germline, one end of the junction differs, possibly owing to a read error. The gene calls are TRBV12-3 or TRBV12-4 and TRBJ2-3, with D perhaps TRBD2 (5 bases). The CDR3 spans 15 residues. The chain's CDR3 is CASSLAFEGTDAQYF. The CDR3 region has the DNA TGTGCCAGCAGTTTAGCATTTGAGGGCACAGATGCGCAGTATTTT.

V usage is TRBV7-9 and J usage is TRBJ2-7; 7 nucleotides agree with TRBD1. After removal of 4 bases from V and 3 bases from J, the junction contained 9 bases not matched to a gene. Germline CDR1 is SEHNR and CDR2 is FQNEAQ (reference sequence). CDR3 length: 15 residues. The CDR3 DNA reads as TGTGCCAGCAGCTCAGGCCGGGACAGACTCTACGAGCAGTACTTC. It yields the protein CASSSGRDRLYEQYF.

A few counts support this clonotype. The chain combines TRBV20-1 with TRBJ2-1; 11 nucleotides agree with TRBD2. The CDR3 runs to 15 residues. V was pared by 6 bases and J by 7 bases, with 11 bases of the junction left unmatched. Germline V lookup: CDR1 DFQATT, CDR2 SNEGSKA (reference sequence). CDR3 loop: CSAQIGTSGHNEQFF. CDR3 bases: TGCAGTGCGCAAATCGGGACTAGCGGACATAATGAGCAGTTCTTC.